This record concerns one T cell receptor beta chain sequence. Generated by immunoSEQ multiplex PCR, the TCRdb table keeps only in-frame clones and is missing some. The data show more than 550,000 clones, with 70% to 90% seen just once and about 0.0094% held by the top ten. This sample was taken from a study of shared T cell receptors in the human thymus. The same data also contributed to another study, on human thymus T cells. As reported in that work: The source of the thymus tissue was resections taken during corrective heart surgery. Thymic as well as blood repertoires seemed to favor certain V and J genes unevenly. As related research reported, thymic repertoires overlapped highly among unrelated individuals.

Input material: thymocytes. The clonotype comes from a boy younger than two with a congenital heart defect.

In DNA, the CDR3 is TGCGCCAGCAGCCAAGACGGGGTTAGCGGGAGCCAAGAGACCCAGTACTTC. Amino acids: CASSQDGVSGSQETQYF. The V gene is TRBV4-3, the J gene TRBJ2-5; 9 bases are a match to TRBD2. This CDR3 spans 17 amino acids. V shed 0 bases and J 1 base; nucleotides not matched to a gene: 6. CDR1 and CDR2 (germline): LGHNA, YSLEER.